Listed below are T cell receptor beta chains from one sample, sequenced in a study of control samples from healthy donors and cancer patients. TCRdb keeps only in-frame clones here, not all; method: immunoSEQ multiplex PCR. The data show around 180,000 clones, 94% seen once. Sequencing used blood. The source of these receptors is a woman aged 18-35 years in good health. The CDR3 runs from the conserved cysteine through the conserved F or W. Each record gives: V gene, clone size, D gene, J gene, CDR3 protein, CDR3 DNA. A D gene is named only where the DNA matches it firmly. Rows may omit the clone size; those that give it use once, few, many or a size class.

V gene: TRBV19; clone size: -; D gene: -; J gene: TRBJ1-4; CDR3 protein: CASSGTEKLFF; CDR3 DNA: TGTGCCAGTAGTGGGACTGAAAAACTGTTTTTT
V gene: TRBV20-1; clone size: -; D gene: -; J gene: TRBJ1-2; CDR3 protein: CSASPRVYGYTF; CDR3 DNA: TGCAGTGCTAGTCCCCGAGTCTATGGCTACACCTTC
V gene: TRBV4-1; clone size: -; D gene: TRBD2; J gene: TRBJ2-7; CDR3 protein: CASSQGRRTSGPGEQYF; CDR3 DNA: TGCGCCAGCAGCCAAGGGAGGAGGACTAGCGGCCCGGGGGAGCAGTACTTC
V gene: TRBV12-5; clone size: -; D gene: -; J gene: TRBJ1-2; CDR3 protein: CASGRTNYGYTF; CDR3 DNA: TGTGCTAGCGGACGGACCAACTATGGCTACACCTTC
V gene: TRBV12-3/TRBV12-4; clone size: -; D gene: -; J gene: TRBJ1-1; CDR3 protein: CASATGLNTEAFF; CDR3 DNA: TGTGCCAGCGCGACGGGTCTGAACACTGAAGCTTTCTTT
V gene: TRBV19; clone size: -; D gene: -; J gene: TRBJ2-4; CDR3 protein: CASSIVWRTALAKNIQYF; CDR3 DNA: TGTGCCAGTAGTATAGTTTGGCGGACAGCTCTAGCCAAAAACATTCAGTACTTC
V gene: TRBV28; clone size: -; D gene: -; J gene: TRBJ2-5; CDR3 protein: CASRETVRETQYF; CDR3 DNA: TGTGCCAGCAGGGAGACAGTCCGGGAGACCCAGTACTTC
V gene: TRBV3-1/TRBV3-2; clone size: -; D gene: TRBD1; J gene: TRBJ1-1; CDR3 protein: CASSQGNRGAEAFF; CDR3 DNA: TGTGCCAGCAGCCAGGGAAACAGGGGGGCTGAAGCTTTCTTT
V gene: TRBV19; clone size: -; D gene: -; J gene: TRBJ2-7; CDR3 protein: CASSKRTPYEQYF; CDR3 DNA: TGTGCCAGTAGTAAGAGGACTCCCTACGAGCAGTACTTC
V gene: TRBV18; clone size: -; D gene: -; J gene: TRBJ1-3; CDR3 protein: CASSPTVQGSGNTIYF; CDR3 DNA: TGTGCCAGCTCACCAACGGTTCAGGGCTCTGGAAACACCATATATTTT
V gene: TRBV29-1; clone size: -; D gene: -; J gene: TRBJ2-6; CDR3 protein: CSVKMGAGANVLTF; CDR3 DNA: TGCAGCGTTAAGATGGGGGCCGGGGCCAACGTCCTGACTTTC
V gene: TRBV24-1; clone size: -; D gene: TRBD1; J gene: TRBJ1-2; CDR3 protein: CASSDRERRGGYTF; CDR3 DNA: TGTGCCAGCTCGGACAGGGAACGCCGGGGTGGCTACACCTTC
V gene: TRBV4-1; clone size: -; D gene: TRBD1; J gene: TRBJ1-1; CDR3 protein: CASSLSPGTGFVLLGTEAFF; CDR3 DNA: TGCGCCAGCAGCCTAAGTCCCGGGACAGGGTTTGTTCTTTTGGGCACTGAAGCTTTCTTT
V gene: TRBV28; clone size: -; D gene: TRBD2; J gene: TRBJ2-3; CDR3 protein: CASKEAGASDTQYF; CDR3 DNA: TGTGCCAGCAAGGAAGCGGGAGCCTCAGATACGCAGTATTTT
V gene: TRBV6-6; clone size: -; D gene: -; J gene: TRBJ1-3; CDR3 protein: CASSYDHSGNTIYF; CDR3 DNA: TGTGCCAGCAGTTACGACCACTCTGGAAACACCATATATTTT
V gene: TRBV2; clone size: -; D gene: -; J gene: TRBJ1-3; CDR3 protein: CASSEHSGNTIYF; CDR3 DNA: TGTGCCAGCAGTGAACACTCTGGAAACACCATATATTTT
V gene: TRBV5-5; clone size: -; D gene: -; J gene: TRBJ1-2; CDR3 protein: CASSPGSIVYGYTF; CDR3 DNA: TGTGCCAGCAGCCCGGGATCCATTGTCTATGGCTACACCTTC
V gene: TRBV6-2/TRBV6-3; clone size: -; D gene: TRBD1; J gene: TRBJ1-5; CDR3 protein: CASSGTGGRQPQHF; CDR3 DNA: TGTGCCAGCAGCGGGACAGGGGGAAGACAGCCCCAGCATTTT
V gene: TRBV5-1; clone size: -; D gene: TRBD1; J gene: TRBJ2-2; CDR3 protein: CASGQGVLIGELFF; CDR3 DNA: TGCGCCAGCGGCCAGGGGGTATTGATCGGGGAGCTGTTTTTT
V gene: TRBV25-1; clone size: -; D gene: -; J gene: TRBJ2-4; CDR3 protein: CASSLTANIQYF; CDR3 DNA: TGTGCCAGCAGTTTAACAGCAAACATTCAGTACTTC
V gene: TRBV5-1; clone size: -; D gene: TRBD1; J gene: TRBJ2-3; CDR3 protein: CASSWGQTRDAQYF; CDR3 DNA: TGCGCCAGCAGCTGGGGACAGACCCGGGACGCGCAGTATTTT
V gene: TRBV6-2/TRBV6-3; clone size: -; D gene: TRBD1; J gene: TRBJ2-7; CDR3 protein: CASSPRGQGLSYEQYF; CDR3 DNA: TGTGCCAGCAGTCCCAGGGGACAGGGCCTGAGCTACGAGCAGTACTTC
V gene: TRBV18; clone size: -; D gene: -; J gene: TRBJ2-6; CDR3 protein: CASSPPTGGGPWGANVLTF; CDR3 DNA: TGTGCCAGCTCACCACCGACGGGGGGCGGGCCATGGGGGGCCAACGTCCTGACTTTC
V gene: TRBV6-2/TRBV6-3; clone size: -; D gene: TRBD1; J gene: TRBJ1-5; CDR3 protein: CASSYSTGTGSNQPQHF; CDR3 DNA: TGTGCCAGCAGTTACTCGACAGGGACAGGGAGCAATCAGCCCCAGCATTTT
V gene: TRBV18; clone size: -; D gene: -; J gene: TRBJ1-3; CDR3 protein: CASSPTDSGNTIYF; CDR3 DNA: TGTGCCAGCTCACCGACAGACTCTGGAAACACCATATATTTT
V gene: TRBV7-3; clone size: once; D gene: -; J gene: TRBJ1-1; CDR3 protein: CASSLTGNTESFF; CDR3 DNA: TGTGCCAGCAGCTTAACCGGGAACACTGAATCTTTCTTT
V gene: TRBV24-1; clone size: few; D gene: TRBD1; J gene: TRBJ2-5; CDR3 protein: CATSDPGGAGSQETQYF; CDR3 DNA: TGTGCCACCAGTGATCCAGGGGGCGCAGGCTCCCAAGAGACCCAGTACTTC
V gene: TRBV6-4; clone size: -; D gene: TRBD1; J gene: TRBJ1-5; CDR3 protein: CASSRTGTGQPQHF; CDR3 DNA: TGTGCCAGCAGTCGGACAGGGACAGGGCAGCCCCAGCATTTT
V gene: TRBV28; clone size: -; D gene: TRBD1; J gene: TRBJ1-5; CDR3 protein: CASHNRQGRNQPQHF; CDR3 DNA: TGTGCCAGCCACAACAGACAGGGGAGAAATCAGCCCCAGCATTTT
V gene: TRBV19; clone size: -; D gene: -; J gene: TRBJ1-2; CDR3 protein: CASRPDQGYGYTF; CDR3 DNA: TGTGCCAGTAGGCCCGACCAGGGGTATGGCTACACCTTC
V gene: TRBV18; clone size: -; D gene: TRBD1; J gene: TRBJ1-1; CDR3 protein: CASSGQGGRQAFF; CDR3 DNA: TGTGCCAGCTCAGGACAGGGGGGCAGGCAAGCTTTCTTT
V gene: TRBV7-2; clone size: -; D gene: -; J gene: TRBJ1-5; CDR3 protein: CASSLWPSSNQPQHF; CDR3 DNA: TGTGCCAGCAGCTTATGGCCGAGTAGCAATCAGCCCCAGCATTTT
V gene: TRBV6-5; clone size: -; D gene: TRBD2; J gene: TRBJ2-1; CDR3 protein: CASMASGGNEQFF; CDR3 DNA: TGTGCCAGCATGGCTAGCGGGGGGAATGAGCAGTTCTTC
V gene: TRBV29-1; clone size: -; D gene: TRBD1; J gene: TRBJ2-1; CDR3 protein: CSVDRDRVGDEQFF; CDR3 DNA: TGCAGCGTGGACCGGGACAGGGTTGGGGATGAGCAGTTCTTC
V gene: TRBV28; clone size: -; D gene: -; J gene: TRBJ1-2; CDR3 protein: CASSLRRADGYTF; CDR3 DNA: TGTGCCAGCAGTTTAAGGAGGGCAGATGGCTACACCTTC
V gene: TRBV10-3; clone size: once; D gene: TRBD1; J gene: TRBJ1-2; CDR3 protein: CAISASGTGDYGYTF; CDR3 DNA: TGTGCCATCAGCGCCTCCGGGACAGGGGACTATGGCTACACCTTC
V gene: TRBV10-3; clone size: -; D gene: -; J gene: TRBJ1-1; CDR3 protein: CAISAGHPLNTEAFF; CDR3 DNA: TGTGCCATCAGTGCGGGACACCCACTGAACACTGAAGCTTTCTTT
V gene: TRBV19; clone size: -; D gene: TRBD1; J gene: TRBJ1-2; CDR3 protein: CASSIPRQGYGYTF; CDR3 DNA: TGTGCCAGTAGTATCCCCCGACAGGGCTATGGCTACACCTTC
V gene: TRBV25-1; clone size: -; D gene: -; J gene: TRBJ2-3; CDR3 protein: CASEHLSPPGQYF; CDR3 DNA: TGTGCCAGCGAACACCTTAGTCCACCGGGGCAGTATTTT
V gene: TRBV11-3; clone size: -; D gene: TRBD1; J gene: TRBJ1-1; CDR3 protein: CASSPSQGEAFF; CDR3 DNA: TGTGCCAGCAGCCCATCACAGGGGGAAGCTTTCTTT
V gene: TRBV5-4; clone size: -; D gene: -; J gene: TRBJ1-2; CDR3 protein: CASSLDRTHGYTF; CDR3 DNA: TGTGCCAGCAGCTTGGATAGGACCCATGGCTACACCTTC
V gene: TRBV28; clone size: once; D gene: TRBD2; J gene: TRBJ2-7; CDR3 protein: CASRPRPGTSGAYEQYF; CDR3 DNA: TGTGCCAGCAGGCCGAGACCAGGGACTAGCGGAGCCTACGAGCAGTACTTC
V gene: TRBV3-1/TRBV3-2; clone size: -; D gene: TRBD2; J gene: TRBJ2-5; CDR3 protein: CASSLGGRPQYF; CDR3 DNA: TGTGCCAGCAGCCTGGGCGGGAGGCCCCAGTACTTC
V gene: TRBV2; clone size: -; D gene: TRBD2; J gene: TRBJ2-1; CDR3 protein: CARRTSGGNEQFF; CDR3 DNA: TGTGCCAGGCGGACTAGCGGGGGCAATGAGCAGTTCTTC
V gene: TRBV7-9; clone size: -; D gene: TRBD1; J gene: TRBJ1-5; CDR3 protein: CASSRTGGAGQPQHF; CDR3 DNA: TGTGCCAGCAGCCGGACAGGGGGCGCGGGTCAGCCCCAGCATTTT